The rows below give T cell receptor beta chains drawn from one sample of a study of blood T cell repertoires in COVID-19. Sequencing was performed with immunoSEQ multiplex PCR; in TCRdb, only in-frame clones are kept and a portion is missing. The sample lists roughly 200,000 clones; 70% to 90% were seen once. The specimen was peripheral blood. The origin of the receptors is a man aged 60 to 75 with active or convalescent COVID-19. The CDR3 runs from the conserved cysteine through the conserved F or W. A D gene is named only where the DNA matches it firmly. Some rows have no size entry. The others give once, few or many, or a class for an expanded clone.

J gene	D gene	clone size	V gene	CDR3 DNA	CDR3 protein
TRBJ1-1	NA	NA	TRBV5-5	TGTGCCAGCAGCTTGTGGGCAGGGCAGGACACTGAAGCTTTCTTT	CASSLWAGQDTEAFF
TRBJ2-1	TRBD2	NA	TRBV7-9	TGTGCCAGCAGCTTTACTAGCGGGGGGAGCGACAATGAGCAGTTCTTC	CASSFTSGGSDNEQFF
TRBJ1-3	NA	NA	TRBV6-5	TGTGCCAGCAAGATCCCAGGGGCGGGAAACACCATATATTTT	CASKIPGAGNTIYF
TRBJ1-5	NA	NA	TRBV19	TGTGCCAGTAGTATTTCCAGGGATCAGCCCCAGCATTTT	CASSISRDQPQHF
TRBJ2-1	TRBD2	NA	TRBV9	TGTGCCAGCAGCGTAGTGGCGGGGGAGGCCTACAATGAGCAGTTCTTC	CASSVVAGEAYNEQFF
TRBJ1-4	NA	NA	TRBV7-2	TGTGCCAGCAGCCGTGACAGAAGAATTAATGAAAAACTGTTTTTT	CASSRDRRINEKLFF
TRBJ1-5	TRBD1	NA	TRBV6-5	TGTGCCAGCGAGGCAGGGGGGAGTCAGCCCCAGCATTTT	CASEAGGSQPQHF
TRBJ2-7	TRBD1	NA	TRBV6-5	TGTGCCAGCAGTCGGGACAGATCCTACGAGCAGTACTTC	CASSRDRSYEQYF
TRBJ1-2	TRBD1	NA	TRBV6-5	TGTGCCAGCAGACCCCCGGACAGGGGGCTTCATGGCTACACCTTC	CASRPPDRGLHGYTF
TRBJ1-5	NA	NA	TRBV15	TGTGCCACCAGCCCACGAAAGGGGATCGGCCAGCCCCAGCATTTT	CATSPRKGIGQPQHF
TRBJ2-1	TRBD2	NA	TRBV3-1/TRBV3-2	TGTGCCAGCAGCCAAGCGGGGGGAATAAATGAGCAGTTCTTC	CASSQAGGINEQFF
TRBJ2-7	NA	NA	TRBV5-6	TGTGCCAGCAGCGGCAGATCCTACGAGCAGTACTTC	CASSGRSYEQYF
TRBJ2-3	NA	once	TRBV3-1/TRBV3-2	TGTGCCAGCAGCCAAGCTAGCTCAGATACGCAGTATTTT	CASSQASSDTQYF
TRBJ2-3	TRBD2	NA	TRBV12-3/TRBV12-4	TGTGCCAGCAGTTTTGAGCGGGGGGATACGCAGTATTTT	CASSFERGDTQYF
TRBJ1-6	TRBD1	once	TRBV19	TGTGCCAGTAACAGGGGCTATAATTCACCCCTCCACTTT	CASNRGYNSPLHF
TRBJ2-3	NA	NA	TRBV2	TGTGCCAGCAGTTACACAGATACGCAGTATTTT	CASSYTDTQYF
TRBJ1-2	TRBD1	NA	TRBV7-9	TGTGCCAGCAGCTTAGAGGGGGCTGCGGGCACCTTC	CASSLEGAAGTF
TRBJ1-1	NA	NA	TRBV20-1	TGCAGTGCTAGCAGGAACACTGAAGCTTTCTTT	CSASRNTEAFF
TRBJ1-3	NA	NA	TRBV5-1	TGCGCCAGCAGCTTGGAAGCCTCTGGAAACACCATATATTTT	CASSLEASGNTIYF
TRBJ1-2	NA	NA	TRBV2	TGTGCCAGCAGTGAAGCGTGGAGCAACTATGGCTACACCTTC	CASSEAWSNYGYTF
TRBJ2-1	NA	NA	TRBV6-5	TGTGCCAGCAGTTTTCGGGGGGCCCACAATGAGCAGTTCTTC	CASSFRGAHNEQFF
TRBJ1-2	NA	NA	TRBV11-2	TGTGCCAGCAGCCCCGAGGGCTATGGCTACACCTTC	CASSPEGYGYTF
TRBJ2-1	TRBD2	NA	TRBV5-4	TGTGCCAGCAGCTACATAGCGGGGAGGAATGAGCAGTTCTTC	CASSYIAGRNEQFF
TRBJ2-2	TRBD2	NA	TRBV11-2	TGTGCCAGCAGCTTAGGGCGGGGGTTAGCCGGGGAGCTGTTTTTT	CASSLGRGLAGELFF
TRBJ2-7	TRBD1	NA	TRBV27	TGTGCCAGCAGTTTGGGACAGGGGGCGGGGTACGAGCAGTACTTC	CASSLGQGAGYEQYF
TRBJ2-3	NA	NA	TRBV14	TGTGCCAGCAGCCCTAGTGGAGATACGCAGTATTTT	CASSPSGDTQYF
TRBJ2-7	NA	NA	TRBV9	TGTGCCAGCAGCGTAGGCTCACTATTCTCCTACGAGCAGTACTTC	CASSVGSLFSYEQYF
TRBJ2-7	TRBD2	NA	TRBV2	TGTGCCAGCAGTGAAACTAGCGGGGGGACTTACGAGCAGTACTTC	CASSETSGGTYEQYF
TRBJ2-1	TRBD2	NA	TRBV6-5	TGTGCCAGCAGATCCCGCGGGGGGGCCAGGAATGAGCAGTTCTTC	CASRSRGGARNEQFF
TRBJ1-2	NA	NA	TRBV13	TGTGCCAGCAGCCCTCCGGCAGGGAACACCTATGGCTACACCTTC	CASSPPAGNTYGYTF
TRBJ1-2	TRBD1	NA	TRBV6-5	TGTGCCAGCAGTTTCCCGGGACAGAGTGACTATGGCTACACCTTC	CASSFPGQSDYGYTF
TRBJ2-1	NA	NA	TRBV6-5	TGTGCCAGCAGTTACTCGCGGGGCCACAATGAGCAGTTCTTC	CASSYSRGHNEQFF
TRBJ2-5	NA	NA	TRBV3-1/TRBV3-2	TGTGCCAGCAGCCAAGTGGGGGGTAAGGGGACCCAGTACTTC	CASSQVGGKGTQYF
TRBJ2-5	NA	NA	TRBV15	TGTGCCACCAGCTCTTGGGACTCCCTAAGGGAGACCCAGTACTTC	CATSSWDSLRETQYF
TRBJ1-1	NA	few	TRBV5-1	TGCGCCAGCAGCTTGGAGAGTAACAGAATGAACACTGAAGCTTTCTTT	CASSLESNRMNTEAFF
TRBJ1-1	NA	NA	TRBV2	TGTGCCAGACAGGTTCTCATGAACACTGAAGCTTTCTTT	CARQVLMNTEAFF
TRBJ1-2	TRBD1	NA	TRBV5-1	TGCGCCAGCAGCTCCGGACAGGGGAACTATGGCTACACCTTC	CASSSGQGNYGYTF
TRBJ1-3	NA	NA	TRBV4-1	TGCGCCAGCAGCCAAGAAGGATGGGGGGGCACTGGAAACACCATATATTTT	CASSQEGWGGTGNTIYF
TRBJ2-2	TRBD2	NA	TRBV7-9	TGTGCCAGCAGCGCCGCGGGGGGGCGGTTGAACACCGGGGAGCTGTTTTTT	CASSAAGGRLNTGELFF
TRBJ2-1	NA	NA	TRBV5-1	TGCGCCAGCAGCTTGGTCCCACAAAATGAGCAGTTCTTC	CASSLVPQNEQFF
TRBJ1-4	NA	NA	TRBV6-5	TGTGCCAGCAGTTACAGGGGCAACGATGAAAAACTGTTTTTT	CASSYRGNDEKLFF
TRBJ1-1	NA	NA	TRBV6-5	TGTGCCAGCAGTTACGTGGGGGCGCTGACTGAAGCTTTCTTT	CASSYVGALTEAFF
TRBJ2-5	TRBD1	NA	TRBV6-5	TGTGCCAGCAGGGACAGGGGGCGCGGCGAGACCCAGTACTTC	CASRDRGRGETQYF
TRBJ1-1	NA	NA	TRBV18	TGTGCCAGCTCACCCATGAGGGGGGGCACTGAAGCTTTCTTT	CASSPMRGGTEAFF
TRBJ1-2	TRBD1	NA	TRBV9	TGTGCCAGCAGCGTAGCCGACAGGGGAGTGGGCTACACCTTC	CASSVADRGVGYTF
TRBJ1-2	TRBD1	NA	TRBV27	TGTGCCAGCAGTCCCCGACAGGGAGAAGGCTATGGCTACACCTTC	CASSPRQGEGYGYTF
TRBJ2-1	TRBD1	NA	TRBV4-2	TGTGCCAGCAGCCAAGGGACCCAGGGGGCGGGGAATGAGCAGTTCTTC	CASSQGTQGAGNEQFF
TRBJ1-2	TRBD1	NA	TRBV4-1	TGCGCCAGCAGCCAAAACAGGGGGGGAAATGGCTACACCTTC	CASSQNRGGNGYTF
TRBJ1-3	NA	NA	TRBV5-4	TGTGCCAGCAGCTTGCGAGGTACGGGAAACACCATATATTTT	CASSLRGTGNTIYF
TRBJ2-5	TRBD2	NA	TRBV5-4	TGTGCCAGCAGCTTAGCGGGGGGGCCGAGGGAGACCCAGTACTTC	CASSLAGGPRETQYF
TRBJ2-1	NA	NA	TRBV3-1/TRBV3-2	TGTGCCAGCAGTCGTTCCGCAAGGGGCGTTGAGCAGTTCTTC	CASSRSARGVEQFF
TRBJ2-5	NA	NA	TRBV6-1	TGTGCCAGCAGTGAAAGGCAGGGGCTGGGGGAGACCCAGTACTTC	CASSERQGLGETQYF
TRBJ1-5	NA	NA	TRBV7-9	TGTGCCAGCAGCTTAGTCCGGGGGGCAACTGAGCAGCCCCAGCATTTT	CASSLVRGATEQPQHF
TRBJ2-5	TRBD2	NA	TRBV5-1	TGCGCCAGCAGCCTTAGGGCTAGCGGTCAAGAGACCCAGTACTTC	CASSLRASGQETQYF
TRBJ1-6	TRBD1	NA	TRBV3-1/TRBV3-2	TGTGCCAGCAGCCAAGGACAGGGCAGCTCCTATAATTCACCCCTCCACTTT	CASSQGQGSSYNSPLHF